Listed here are 4 T cell receptor beta chains from one sample, sequenced in a study of shared clonotypes between healthy human individuals. Data came from immunoSEQ multiplex PCR; TCRdb stores just in-frame clones and leaves some out. The sample has 2.3 million or so clones; approximately 93% are singletons. Source material: naive CD4+ T cells from PBMCs. Indicated subset: CD45RA+ positively selected. These receptors were collected from a young man in good health. Some clones in this sample may be carry-over from other donors' samples.

J is TRBJ2-2 and V is TRBV5-1, with 10 bases lining up with TRBD2. The CDR3 consists of 15 residues. The junction had 5 bases not matched to a gene; V was cut back by 6 bases and J by 3 bases. CDR1 is SGHRS and CDR2 is YFSETQ in the germline V gene. The CDR3 DNA follows: TGCGCCAGCAATCCGGGACTAGCGTACACCGGGGAGCTGTTTTTT. Translating gives CASNPGLAYTGELFF.

Turning to this clone: This CDR3 is also generated by other DNA sequences in the sample. The J gene is TRBJ1-2, the V gene TRBV7-2, with 7 bases fitting TRBD1. CDR1 is SGHTA and CDR2 is FQGNSA in the germline V gene. The ends lost 4 bases at V and 7 bases at J; junction bases unmatched: 6. CDR3 length: 13 residues. As DNA, the CDR3 is TGTGCCAGCAGCTCTCGACAGGGTGGTGGCTACACCTTC. Amino acid sequence: CASSSRQGGGYTF.

This clone came up once. This specimen includes other DNA sequences encoding the same CDR3. The chain is built from TRBV7-9 and TRBJ2-1; 13 nucleotides match TRBD2. The junction had 5 bases not matched to a gene; V was cut back by 5 bases and J by 7 bases. Germline CDR1 and CDR2: SEHNR and FQNEAQ (reference sequence). CDR3 length: 15 amino acids. CDR3 loop: CASSRTSGSSNEQFF. In nucleotides, the CDR3 is TGTGCCAGCAGCCGGACTAGCGGGAGTTCGAATGAGCAGTTCTTC.

V usage is TRBV5-1 and J usage is TRBJ1-1, with D maybe TRBD1 (5 bases). CDR1 is SGHRS and CDR2 is YFSETQ in the germline V gene. The length of the CDR3 is 14 residues. Between the trimmed V and J ends, which lost 5 bases and 3 bases, there was a span of 14 bases. The CDR3 sequence: CASSTGTQDTEAFF. The CDR3 DNA is TGCGCCAGCAGTACCGGGACCCAGGACACTGAAGCTTTCTTT. The complete variable domain, with remaining parts taken from reference TRBV5-1 and TRBJ1-1, reads KAGVTQTPRYLIKTRGQQVTLSCSPISGHRSVSWYQQTPGQGLQFLFEYFSETQRNKGNFPGRFSGRQFSNSRSEMNVSTLELGDSALYLCASSTGTQDTEAFFGQGTRLTVV.